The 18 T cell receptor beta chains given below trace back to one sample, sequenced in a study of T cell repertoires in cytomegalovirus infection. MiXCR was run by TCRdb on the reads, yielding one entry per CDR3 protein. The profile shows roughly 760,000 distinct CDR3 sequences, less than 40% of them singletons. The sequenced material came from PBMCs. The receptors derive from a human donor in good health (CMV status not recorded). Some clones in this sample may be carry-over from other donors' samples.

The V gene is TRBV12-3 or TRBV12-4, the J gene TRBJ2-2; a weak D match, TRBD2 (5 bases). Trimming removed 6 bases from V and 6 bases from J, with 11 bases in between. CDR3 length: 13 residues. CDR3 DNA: TGTGCCAGCAGGCGGGCCTCCGCCGGGGAGCTGTTTTTT. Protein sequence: CASRRASAGELFF.

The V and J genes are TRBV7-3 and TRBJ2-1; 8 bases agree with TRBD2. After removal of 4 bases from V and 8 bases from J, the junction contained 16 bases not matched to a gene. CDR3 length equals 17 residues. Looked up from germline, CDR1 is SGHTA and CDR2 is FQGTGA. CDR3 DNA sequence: TGTGCCAGCAGCTCCCCCCCGGGACTAGGGAATATGCATGAGCAGTTCTTC. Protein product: CASSSPPGLGNMHEQFF.

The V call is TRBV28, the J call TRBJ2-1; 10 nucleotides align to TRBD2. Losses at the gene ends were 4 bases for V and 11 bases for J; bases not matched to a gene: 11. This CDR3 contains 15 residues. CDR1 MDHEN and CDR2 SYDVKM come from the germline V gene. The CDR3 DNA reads TGTGCCAGCAGTTACCCCTGGACTAGCGGAACAAAGCAGTTCTTC. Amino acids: CASSYPWTSGTKQFF.

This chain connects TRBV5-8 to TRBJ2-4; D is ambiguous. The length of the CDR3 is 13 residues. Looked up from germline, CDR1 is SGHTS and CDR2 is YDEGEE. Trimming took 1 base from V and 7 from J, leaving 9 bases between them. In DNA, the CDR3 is TGTGCCAGCAGCTTGAGGAGTGAGAACATTCAGTACTTC. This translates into CASSLRSENIQYF.

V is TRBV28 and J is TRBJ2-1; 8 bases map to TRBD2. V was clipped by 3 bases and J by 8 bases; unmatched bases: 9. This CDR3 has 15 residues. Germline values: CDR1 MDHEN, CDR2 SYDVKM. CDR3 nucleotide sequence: TGTGCCAGCAGTTTCCGCGGGAGGATCGGCTATGAGCAGTTCTTC. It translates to CASSFRGRIGYEQFF.

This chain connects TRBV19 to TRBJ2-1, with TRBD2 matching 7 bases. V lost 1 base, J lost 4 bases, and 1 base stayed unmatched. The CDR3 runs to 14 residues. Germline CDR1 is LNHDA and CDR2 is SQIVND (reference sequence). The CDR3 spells CASSIGEGYNEQFF. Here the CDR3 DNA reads TGTGCCAGTAGTATAGGGGAGGGTTACAATGAGCAGTTCTTC. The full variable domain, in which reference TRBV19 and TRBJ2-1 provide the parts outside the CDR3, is DGGITQSPKYLFRKEGQNVTLSCEQNLNHDAMYWYRQDPGQGLRLIYYSQIVNDFQKGDIAEGYSVSREKKESFPLTVTSAQKNPTAFYLCASSIGEGYNEQFFGPGTRLTVL.

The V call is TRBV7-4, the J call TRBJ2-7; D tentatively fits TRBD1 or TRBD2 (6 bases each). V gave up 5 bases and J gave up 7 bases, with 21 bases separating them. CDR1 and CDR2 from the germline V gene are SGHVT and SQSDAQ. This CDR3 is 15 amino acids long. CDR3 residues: CASSHRTSKGGEQYF. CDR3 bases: TGTGCCAGCAGCCACCGGACTTCAAAAGGGGGGGAGCAGTACTTC.

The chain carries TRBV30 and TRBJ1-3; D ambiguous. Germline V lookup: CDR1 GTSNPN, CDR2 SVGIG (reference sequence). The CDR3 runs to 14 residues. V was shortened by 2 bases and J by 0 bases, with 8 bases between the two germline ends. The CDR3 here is CAWSWFGSGNTIYF. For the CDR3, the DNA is TGTGCCTGGAGTTGGTTTGGCTCTGGAAACACCATATATTTT. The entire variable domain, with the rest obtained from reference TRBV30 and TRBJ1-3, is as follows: SQTIHQWPATLVQPVGSPLSLECTVEGTSNPNLYWYRQAAGRGLQLLFYSVGIGQISSEVPQNLSASRPQDRQFILSSKKLLLSDSGFYLCAWSWFGSGNTIYFGEGSWLTVV.

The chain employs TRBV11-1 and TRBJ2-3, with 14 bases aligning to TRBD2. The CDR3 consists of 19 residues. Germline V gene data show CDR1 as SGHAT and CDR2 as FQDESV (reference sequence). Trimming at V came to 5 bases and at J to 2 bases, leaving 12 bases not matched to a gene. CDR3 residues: CASSPQNRLAGGFTDTQYF. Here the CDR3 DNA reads TGTGCCAGCAGCCCGCAAAACCGACTAGCGGGAGGGTTCACAGATACGCAGTATTTT.

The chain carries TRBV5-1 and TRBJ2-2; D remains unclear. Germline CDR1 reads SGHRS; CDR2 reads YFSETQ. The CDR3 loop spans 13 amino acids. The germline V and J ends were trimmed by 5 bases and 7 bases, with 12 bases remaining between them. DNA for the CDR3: TGCGCCAGCAGATTCCTCTTTGGCGGGGAGCTGTTTTTT. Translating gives CASRFLFGGELFF.

The CDR3 bases are TGTGCCAGCAGCTTAGGACAGGGCCGGGCAGATACGCAGTATTTT. Its translation is CASSLGQGRADTQYF. The gene calls are TRBV7-9 and TRBJ2-3, with 7 bases that match TRBD1. The CDR3 is 15 amino acids. Germline V gene data show CDR1 as SEHNR and CDR2 as FQNEAQ (reference sequence). The V segment lost 1 base and the J segment 4 bases; nucleotides outside the gene matches: 5.

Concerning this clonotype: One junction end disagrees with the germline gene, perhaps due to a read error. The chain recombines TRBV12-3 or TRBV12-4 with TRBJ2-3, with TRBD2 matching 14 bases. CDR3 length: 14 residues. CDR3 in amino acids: CASRYSGTSGRHRF. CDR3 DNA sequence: TGTGCCAGCAGGTATTCCGGGACTAGCGGGAGACATCGGTTT.

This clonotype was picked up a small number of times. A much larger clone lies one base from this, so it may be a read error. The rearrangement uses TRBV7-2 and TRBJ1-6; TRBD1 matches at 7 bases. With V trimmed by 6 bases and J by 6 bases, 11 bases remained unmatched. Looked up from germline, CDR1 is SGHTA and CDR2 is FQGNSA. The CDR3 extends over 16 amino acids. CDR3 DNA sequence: TGTGCCAGCAGGACAACCACCGGGACAGTTAATTCACCCCTCCACTTT. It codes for CASRTTTGTVNSPLHF.

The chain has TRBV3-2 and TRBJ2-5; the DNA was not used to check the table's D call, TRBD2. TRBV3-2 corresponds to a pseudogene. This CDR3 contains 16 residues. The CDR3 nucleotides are TGTGCCAGCAGCTATTTTACTAGCGGGGGGATGCAGACCCAGTACTTC. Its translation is CASSYFTSGGMQTQYF.

The CDR3 here is CASSIGLQAGVGTEAFF. As DNA, the CDR3 is TGTGCCAGCAGCATAGGTTTGCAGGCGGGCGTAGGGACTGAAGCTTTCTTT. The chain recombines TRBV7-6 with TRBJ1-1; D not certain. This CDR3 comprises 17 residues. Trimming shortened V by 5 bases and J by 5 bases, and 24 bases separated the two germline ends. In germline, CDR1 is SGHVS, CDR2 FNYEAQ.

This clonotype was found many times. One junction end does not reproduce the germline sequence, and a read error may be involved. CDR3 sequence: CASSLAEGYNEQFF. The CDR3 bases are TGTGCTAGCAGCTTAGCGGAGGGATACAATGAGCAGTTCTTC. The chain combines TRBV7-7 with TRBJ2-1, with a weak D call TRBD2 (6 bases). The germline gives CDR1 SSHAT, CDR2 FNYEAQ (reference sequence). The CDR3 extends over 14 amino acids.

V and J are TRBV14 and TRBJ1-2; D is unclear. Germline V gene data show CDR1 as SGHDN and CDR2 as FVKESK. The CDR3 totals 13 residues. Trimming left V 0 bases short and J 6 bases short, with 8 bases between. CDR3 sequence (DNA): TGTGCCAGCAGCCAAGATCTTCGCCATGGCTACACCTTC. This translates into CASSQDLRHGYTF.

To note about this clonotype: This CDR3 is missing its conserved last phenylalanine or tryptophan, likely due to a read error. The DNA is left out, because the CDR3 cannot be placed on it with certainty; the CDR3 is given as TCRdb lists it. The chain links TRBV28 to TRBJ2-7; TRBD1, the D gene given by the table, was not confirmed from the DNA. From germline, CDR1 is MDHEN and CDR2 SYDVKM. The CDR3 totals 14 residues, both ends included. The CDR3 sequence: CASSRPGTGSEKYC.